This T cell receptor (beta chain) was documented in a study of shared clonotypes between healthy human individuals. Some clones are missing from TCRdb's copy, which holds only in-frame ones; the method was immunoSEQ multiplex PCR. Here the sample spans some 450,000 clones, roughly four fifths being singletons. This CDR3 is built from 14 residues. V lost 6 bases and J 0 bases, leaving 11 bases between the germline ends. Germline CDR1 MNHNS, CDR2 SASEGT. This sequence was found in a woman in her 40s in good health. Some clones in this sample may be carry-over from other donors' samples. This rearrangement joins TRBV6-1 to TRBJ1-1; the D gene is possibly TRBD1 (5 bases). The sample taken for sequencing was PBMCs. The CDR3 region is CASRPLGVNTEAFF. The CDR3 coding sequence is TGTGCCAGCAGACCCCTAGGGGTGAACACTGAAGCTTTCTTT.